These 32 T cell receptor beta chains came from one sample sequenced in a study of blood T cell repertoires in COVID-19. The repertoire was sequenced with immunoSEQ multiplex PCR; TCRdb's copy has only in-frame clones and lacks some. Of about 160,000 clones listed, about four fifths are singletons. Sequencing input: peripheral blood. The receptor set was obtained from a man aged 40-55 years who had recovered from COVID-19.

The chain has TRBV28 and TRBJ2-2; D remains unclear. Germline CDR1 MDHEN, CDR2 SYDVKM. V lost 5 bases to trimming and J lost 3 bases, with 13 bases between them. The CDR3 is 15 residues long. CDR3 region: CASSPIGGYTGELFF. CDR3 DNA sequence: TGTGCCAGCAGTCCGATCGGCGGATACACCGGGGAGCTGTTTTTT.

The V call is TRBV18, the J call TRBJ2-3; possible D gene TRBD2, 7 bases. V lost 6 bases, J lost 2 bases, and 18 bases lay in between. Germline V gene sequence: CDR1 KGHSH, CDR2 LQKENI. The CDR3 totals 16 residues. As DNA, the CDR3 is TGTGCCAGCTCGCCGTCGCCGGCGGGGGCCACAGATACGCAGTATTTT. This encodes CASSPSPAGATDTQYF. Filled out from reference TRBV18 and TRBJ2-3, the complete variable domain reads NAGVMQNPRHLVRRRGQEARLRCSPMKGHSHVYWYRQLPEEGLKFMVYLQKENIIDESGMPKERFSAEFPKEGPSILRIQQVVRGDSAAYFCASSPSPAGATDTQYFGPGTRLTVL.

This clone was seen only once. The chain joins TRBV7-9 to TRBJ1-1, with 10 bases matching TRBD1. Germline V gene lookup returns CDR1 SEHNR and CDR2 FQNEAQ (reference sequence). Germline trimming cut 1 base from V and 5 bases from J; bases unmatched to any gene: 4. CDR3 length: 15 residues. The CDR3: CASSLVTGGRTEAFF. The CDR3 DNA reads TGTGCCAGCAGCTTAGTGACAGGGGGCCGGACTGAAGCTTTCTTT.

V is TRBV7-2 and J is TRBJ2-3; D might be TRBD2 (5 bases). Germline V CDR1 and CDR2: SGHTA, FQGNSA. V lost 3 bases, J lost 4 bases, and 8 bases lay in between. This CDR3 has 13 residues. The CDR3 nucleotides are TGTGCCAGCAGCTTCGAGGGTGCAGATACGCAGTATTTT. This translates into CASSFEGADTQYF.

This sequence joins TRBV7-2 and TRBJ2-5; 8 bases map to TRBD2. CDR3 length equals 15 residues. Germline V gene data show CDR1 as SGHTA and CDR2 as FQGNSA. The V and J ends lost 1 base and 2 bases, in that order; junction bases with no gene match: 3. CDR3 residues: CASSLDPGGQETQYF. The CDR3 region has the DNA TGTGCCAGCAGCTTAGATCCGGGGGGGCAAGAGACCCAGTACTTC. The full variable domain, with the rest looked up from reference TRBV7-2 and TRBJ2-5, is GAGVSQSPSNKVTEKGKDVELRCDPISGHTALYWYRQSLGQGLEFLIYFQGNSAPDKSGLPSDRFSAERTGGSVSTLTIQRTQQEDSAVYLCASSLDPGGQETQYFGPGTRLLVL.

The chain has TRBV12-5 and TRBJ2-4, with D perhaps matching TRBD2 (6 bases). Between the trimmed V and J ends, which lost 6 bases and 6 bases, there was a span of 12 bases. This CDR3 has 13 residues. Per the germline V gene, CDR1 is LGHNT and CDR2 is FRNRAP. CDR3 residues: CASGGDWGNIQYF. In nucleotides, the CDR3 is TGTGCTAGTGGCGGGGACTGGGGAAACATTCAGTACTTC.

The V call is TRBV4-1, the J call TRBJ2-7; D ambiguous. The J call is doubtful: the DNA matches TRBJ2-4 better. CDR3 size: 13 residues. Germline CDR1 and CDR2: MGHRA and YSYEKL. CDR3 residues: CASSQDSNSIQYF. CDR3 nucleotide sequence: TGCGCCAGCAGCCAAGATTCCAACAGCATTCAGTACTTC.

J is TRBJ1-4 and V is TRBV2; 10 nucleotides match TRBD1. The CDR3 extends over 13 amino acids. V was clipped by 3 bases and J by 8 bases; unmatched bases: 0. Germline V gene sequence: CDR1 SNHLY, CDR2 FYNNEI. DNA for the CDR3: TGTGCCAGCAGTGAGGGACAGGGGGAAAAACTGTTTTTT. Protein product: CASSEGQGEKLFF.

The V gene is TRBV9, the J gene TRBJ2-3, with TRBD1 matching 7 bases. The CDR3 contains 15 residues. V lost 4 bases to trimming and J lost 2 bases; unmatched junction nucleotides: 7. Per germline, CDR1 SGDLS and CDR2 YYNGEE. The CDR3 DNA sequence: TGTGCCAGCAGCACCCGGGGACAGCCCACAGATACGCAGTATTTT. Its translation: CASSTRGQPTDTQYF. Together with reference TRBV9 and TRBJ2-3, the CDR3 gives the full variable domain: DSGVTQTPKHLITATGQRVTLRCSPRSGDLSVYWYQQSLDQGLQFLIQYYNGEERAKGNILERFSAQQFPDLHSELNLSSLELGDSALYFCASSTRGQPTDTQYFGPGTRLTVL.

V is TRBV5-4 and J is TRBJ1-4; 8 bases match TRBD1. V lost 7 bases to trimming and J lost 7 bases; unmatched junction nucleotides: 6. The CDR3 sequence is 13 residues long. CDR1 SGHNT and CDR2 YYREEE come from the germline V gene (reference sequence). CDR3 bases: TGTGCCAGCCAACAGGGGGGGCGTGAAAAACTGTTTTTT. As protein: CASQQGGREKLFF.

The chain joins TRBV3-1 (or the pseudogene TRBV3-2) to TRBJ2-5; D may be TRBD1 (6 bases). CDR3 length: 14 residues. Germline V gene sequence: CDR1 LGHDT, CDR2 YNNKEL (reference sequence). Trimming left V 0 bases short and J 9 bases short, with 14 bases between. The CDR3 nucleotides are TGTGCCAGCAGCCAAGATACAGGGCGCGAGGCCCAGTACTTC. This translates into CASSQDTGREAQYF.

The count of this clone is one. This chain joins TRBV7-3 and TRBJ2-1, with TRBD1 identical over 9 bases. Per the germline V gene, CDR1 is SGHTA and CDR2 is FQGTGA. Trimming took 5 bases from V and 6 from J; bases not matched to a gene: 2. This CDR3 region has 13 residues. Written as DNA, the CDR3 is TGTGCCAGCAGCCCGGGACAGGGCAATGAGCAGTTCTTC. The encoded protein is CASSPGQGNEQFF.

The chain recombines TRBV6-5 with TRBJ1-4; D is uncertain. V dropped 6 bases and J dropped 4 bases, with 15 bases sitting between them. The CDR3 sequence is 15 residues long. The V gene's germline CDR1 is MNHEY and CDR2 SVGAGI. CDR3 region: CASSASAALNEKLFF. In DNA, the CDR3 is TGTGCCAGCAGCGCCAGCGCCGCCCTTAATGAAAAACTGTTTTTT.

The chain recombines TRBV6-5 with TRBJ2-2; 8 bases fit TRBD2. The CDR3 spans 15 residues. V shed 4 bases and J 6 bases; nucleotides not matched to a gene: 7. CDR1 is MNHEY, CDR2 SVGAGI, per germline. CDR3 DNA: TGTGCCAGCAGTTCGACTAGCGTTCTCGCCGGGGAGCTGTTTTTT. Translated, it gives CASSSTSVLAGELFF.

CDR3 residues: CASSPGQGLTNEKLFF. Written as DNA, the CDR3 is TGTGCCAGCAGCCCTGGACAGGGACTAACTAATGAAAAACTGTTTTTT. The J gene is TRBJ1-4, the V gene TRBV7-2; 8 bases fit TRBD1. Germline CDR1 and CDR2: SGHTA and FQGNSA. Unmatched junction bases numbered 6, after V lost 5 bases and J lost 1 base. The CDR3 runs 16 residues.

In this sample, this clone turned up a few times. The chain uses TRBV9 and TRBJ2-1, with 7 bases matching TRBD2. The germline gives CDR1 SGDLS, CDR2 YYNGEE. V was pared by 0 bases and J by 13 bases, with 7 bases of the junction left unmatched. The CDR3 totals 13 residues. CDR3 amino acids: CASSVGERDGQFF. The CDR3 DNA sequence: TGTGCCAGCAGCGTAGGGGAGCGGGATGGACAGTTCTTC. The full variable domain, its missing parts supplied by reference TRBV9 and TRBJ2-1, is DSGVTQTPKHLITATGQRVTLRCSPRSGDLSVYWYQQSLDQGLQFLIQYYNGEERAKGNILERFSAQQFPDLHSELNLSSLELGDSALYFCASSVGERDGQFFGPGTRLTVL.

The chain employs TRBV11-3 and TRBJ1-3; 7 bases map to TRBD1. The CDR3 spans 15 residues. V lost 5 bases, J lost 3 bases, and 7 bases stayed unmatched. Germline CDR1 SGHNT, CDR2 YENEEA. CDR3 region: CASSPKGQRGNTIYF. In nucleotides, the CDR3 is TGTGCCAGCAGCCCAAAGGGACAGCGTGGAAACACCATATATTTT.

The J gene is TRBJ2-5, the V gene TRBV6-5; 8 bases match TRBD2. The CDR3 has 13 amino acids. Germline loops: CDR1 MNHEY, CDR2 SVGAGI. The ends lost 10 bases at V and 3 bases at J; junction bases unmatched: 7. The CDR3 reads CANSGGPKETQYF. DNA for the CDR3: TGTGCCAACTCGGGAGGGCCTAAAGAGACCCAGTACTTC.

This clone was seen once. The rearrangement uses TRBV5-4 and TRBJ2-7; a weak D match, TRBD2 (5 bases). Germline V gene lookup returns CDR1 SGHNT and CDR2 YYREEE (reference sequence). Trimming left V 4 bases short and J 2 bases short, with 16 bases between. The CDR3 runs to 15 residues. The CDR3 sequence: CASSAPGKIAYEQYF. The CDR3 DNA reads TGTGCCAGCAGCGCACCGGGAAAGATCGCCTACGAGCAGTACTTC. Drawing the rest from reference TRBV5-4 and TRBJ2-7, the complete variable domain is ETGVTQSPTHLIKTRGQQVTLRCSSQSGHNTVSWYQQALGQGPQFIFQYYREEENGRGNFPPRFSGLQFPNYSSELNVNALELDDSALYLCASSAPGKIAYEQYFGPGTRLTVT.

V and J are TRBV7-2 and TRBJ2-3; possibly TRBD1 for D (5 bases). Germline CDR1 SGHTA, CDR2 FQGNSA. CDR3 length: 14 amino acids. V lost 2 bases to trimming and J lost 4 bases, with 10 bases between them. DNA for the CDR3: TGTGCCAGCAGCTTATCCAGGGTCGCAGATACGCAGTATTTT. Its translation: CASSLSRVADTQYF.

CDR3 bases: TGTGCCAGCAGTTACTCGACAGGGGTCTTCTACGAGCAGTACTTC. As protein: CASSYSTGVFYEQYF. The J gene is TRBJ2-7, the V gene TRBV6-5, with 8 nucleotides matching TRBD1. The V gene's germline CDR1 is MNHEY and CDR2 SVGAGI. The trim removed 0 bases at V and 3 bases at J, leaving 4 bases unmatched. The CDR3 runs 15 residues.

V usage is TRBV7-9 and J usage is TRBJ2-3; possible D gene TRBD1, 8 bases. The CDR3 sequence is 17 residues long. With 4 bases removed from V and 1 base from J, the gap between germline ends came to 18 bases. Per the germline V gene, CDR1 is SEHNR and CDR2 is FQNEAQ (reference sequence). The CDR3 nucleotides are TGTGCCAGCAGCTCCCAGGGGGCGGGGGACCGCACAGATACGCAGTATTTT. It encodes CASSSQGAGDRTDTQYF.

J is TRBJ2-3 and V is TRBV10-2, with D unresolved. Trimming cost V 3 bases and J 5 bases, with 15 bases left between them. This CDR3 has 15 residues. Germline-derived CDR1 and CDR2 are WSHSY and SAAADI. The CDR3 here is CASSDSRGALDTQYF. CDR3 nucleotides: TGCGCCAGCAGTGACAGTCGAGGAGCCCTAGATACGCAGTATTTT.

The gene calls are TRBV7-2 and TRBJ2-3; D gene uncertain. With 3 bases removed from V and 6 bases from J, the gap between germline ends came to 10 bases. The CDR3 runs to 13 residues. Germline CDR1 is SGHTA and CDR2 is FQGNSA. The CDR3 DNA follows: TGTGCCAGCAGCTTCCAACTACCCGATACGCAGTATTTT. It is translated as CASSFQLPDTQYF.

This chain connects TRBV19 to TRBJ2-3, with 8 bases that match TRBD2. V was clipped by 7 bases and J by 4 bases; unmatched bases: 4. The CDR3 has 13 amino acids. CDR1 LNHDA and CDR2 SQIVND come from the germline V gene (reference sequence). For the CDR3, the DNA is TGTGCCAGTAACAGCGGGGGTTCAGATACGCAGTATTTT. Its protein is CASNSGGSDTQYF.

The V and J genes are TRBV20-1 and TRBJ2-5; no clear D gene. The germline V gene has CDR1 DFQATT and CDR2 SNEGSKA (reference sequence). The CDR3 runs to 11 residues. V lost 6 bases to trimming and J lost 3 bases, with 8 bases between them. CDR3 DNA: TGCAGTGCCGAGGAAAAAGAGACCCAGTACTTC. Translation gives CSAEEKETQYF.

The V call is TRBV5-6, the J call TRBJ1-5, with D perhaps matching TRBD1 (6 bases). The V gene lost 4 bases and the J gene lost 3 bases, with 14 bases spanning the gap. CDR1 and CDR2 from the germline V gene are SGHDT and YYEEEE. CDR3 length equals 15 residues. CDR3 bases: TGTGCCAGCAGCGCATTAGGGGGTACCAATCAGCCCCAGCATTTT. Protein: CASSALGGTNQPQHF.

CDR3 coding DNA: TGTGCCAGCAGTTACTCGCAGGGGAGTTCCTACGAGCAGTACTTC. Its translation: CASSYSQGSSYEQYF. This chain connects TRBV6-5 to TRBJ2-7, with D possibly being TRBD1 (6 bases). The germline V gene has CDR1 MNHEY and CDR2 SVGAGI. The CDR3 consists of 15 residues. V lost 0 bases and J lost 1, with 10 bases in between.

This clone has more than one count but fewer than ten. This rearrangement joins TRBV7-2 to TRBJ2-3; a possible D gene is TRBD1 (6 bases). Germline CDR1 reads SGHTA; CDR2 reads FQGNSA. Trimming removed 5 bases from V and 1 base from J, with 13 bases in between. This CDR3 region has 15 residues. The CDR3 sequence is CASSIARGRTDTQYF. CDR3 DNA sequence: TGTGCCAGCAGCATTGCCAGGGGACGCACAGATACGCAGTATTTT.

V is TRBV6-5 and J is TRBJ2-7; tentative D call: TRBD1 (5 bases). The V end lost 0 bases, the J end lost 6 bases, and 9 bases lay between the germline ends. CDR1 and CDR2 from the germline V gene are MNHEY and SVGAGI. CDR3 size: 13 residues. The CDR3 reads CASSYSSGSEQYF. DNA for the CDR3: TGTGCCAGCAGTTACTCATCAGGGTCCGAGCAGTACTTC.

The rearrangement links TRBV11-1 to TRBJ1-6; D may be TRBD1 (5 bases). There are 17 residues in the CDR3. V was trimmed by 0 bases and J by 7 bases, leaving 16 bases between them. Germline V lookup: CDR1 SGHAT, CDR2 FQDESV (reference sequence). CDR3 loop: CASSLANEGADNSPLHF. The CDR3 nucleotides are TGTGCCAGCAGCTTAGCGAACGAAGGGGCCGACAATTCACCCCTCCACTTT.

This chain joins TRBV9 and TRBJ1-2, with 7 bases that match TRBD1. The CDR3 is made up of 19 amino acids. In germline, CDR1 is SGDLS, CDR2 YYNGEE. V shed 0 bases and J 4 bases; nucleotides not matched to a gene: 18. CDR3 DNA: TGTGCCAGCAGCGTAGCTTCCCTTCAGACAGGGTTTAATCCCTATGGCTACACCTTC. The encoded protein is CASSVASLQTGFNPYGYTF. The complete variable domain, with remaining parts taken from reference TRBV9 and TRBJ1-2, reads DSGVTQTPKHLITATGQRVTLRCSPRSGDLSVYWYQQSLDQGLQFLIQYYNGEERAKGNILERFSAQQFPDLHSELNLSSLELGDSALYFCASSVASLQTGFNPYGYTFGSGTRLTVV.